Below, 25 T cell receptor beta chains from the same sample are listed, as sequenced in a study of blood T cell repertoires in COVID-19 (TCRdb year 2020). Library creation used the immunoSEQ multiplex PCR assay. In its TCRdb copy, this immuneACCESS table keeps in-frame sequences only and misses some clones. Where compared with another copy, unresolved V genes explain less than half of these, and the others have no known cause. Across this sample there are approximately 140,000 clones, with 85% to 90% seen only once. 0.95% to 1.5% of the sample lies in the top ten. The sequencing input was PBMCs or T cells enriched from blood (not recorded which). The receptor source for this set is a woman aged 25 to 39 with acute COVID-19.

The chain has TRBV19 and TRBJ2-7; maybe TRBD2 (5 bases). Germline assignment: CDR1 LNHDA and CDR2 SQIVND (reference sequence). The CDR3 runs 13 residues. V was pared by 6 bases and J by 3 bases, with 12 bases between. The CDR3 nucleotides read TGTGCCAGTAGGTCTAGCAGCCACTACGAGCAGTACTTC. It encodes CASRSSSHYEQYF.

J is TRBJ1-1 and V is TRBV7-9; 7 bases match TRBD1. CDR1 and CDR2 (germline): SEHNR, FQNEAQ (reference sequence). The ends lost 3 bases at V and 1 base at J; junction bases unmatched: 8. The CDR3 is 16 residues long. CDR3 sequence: CASSFGPGQTNTEAFF. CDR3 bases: TGTGCCAGCAGCTTTGGGCCGGGACAGACGAACACTGAAGCTTTCTTT.

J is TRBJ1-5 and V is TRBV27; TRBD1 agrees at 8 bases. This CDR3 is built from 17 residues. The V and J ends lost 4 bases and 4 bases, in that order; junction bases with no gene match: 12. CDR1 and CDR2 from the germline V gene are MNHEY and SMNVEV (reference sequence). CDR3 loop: CASSSLTGTGLNQPQHF. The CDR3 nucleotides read TGTGCCAGCAGTTCATTGACCGGGACAGGCCTTAATCAGCCCCAGCATTTT.

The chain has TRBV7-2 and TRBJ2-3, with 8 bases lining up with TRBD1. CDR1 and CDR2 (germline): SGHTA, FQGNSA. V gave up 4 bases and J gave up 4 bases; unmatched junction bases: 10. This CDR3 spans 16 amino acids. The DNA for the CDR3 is TGTGCCAGCAGCTGGGGTGGGACAGGATCAGCAGATACGCAGTATTTT. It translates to CASSWGGTGSADTQYF.

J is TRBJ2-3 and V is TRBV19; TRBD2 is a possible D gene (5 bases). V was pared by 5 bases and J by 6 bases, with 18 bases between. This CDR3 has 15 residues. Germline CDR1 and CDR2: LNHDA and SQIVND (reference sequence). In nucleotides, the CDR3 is TGTGCCAGTAGTGGGGTTTTGTGGGAGTGGGATACGCAGTATTTT. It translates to CASSGVLWEWDTQYF.

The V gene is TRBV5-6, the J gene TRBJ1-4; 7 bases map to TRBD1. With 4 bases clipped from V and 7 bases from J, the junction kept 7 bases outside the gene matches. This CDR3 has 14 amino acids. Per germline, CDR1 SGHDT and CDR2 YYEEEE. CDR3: CASSRGLSREKLFF. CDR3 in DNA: TGTGCCAGCAGCAGGGGGCTAAGTCGTGAAAAACTGTTTTTT.

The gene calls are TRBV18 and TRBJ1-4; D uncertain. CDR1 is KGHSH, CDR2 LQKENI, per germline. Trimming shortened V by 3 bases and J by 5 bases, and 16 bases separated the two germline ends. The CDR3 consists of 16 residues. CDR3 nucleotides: TGTGCCAGCTCACCTATTGACTTGAACCTCAATGAAAAACTGTTTTTT. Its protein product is CASSPIDLNLNEKLFF.

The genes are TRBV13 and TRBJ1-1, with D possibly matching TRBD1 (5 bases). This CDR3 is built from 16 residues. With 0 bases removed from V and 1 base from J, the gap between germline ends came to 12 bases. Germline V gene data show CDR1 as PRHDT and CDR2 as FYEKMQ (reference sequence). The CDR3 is CASSLGGSGGNTEAFF. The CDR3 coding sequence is TGTGCCAGCAGCTTAGGCGGATCCGGGGGGAACACTGAAGCTTTCTTT.

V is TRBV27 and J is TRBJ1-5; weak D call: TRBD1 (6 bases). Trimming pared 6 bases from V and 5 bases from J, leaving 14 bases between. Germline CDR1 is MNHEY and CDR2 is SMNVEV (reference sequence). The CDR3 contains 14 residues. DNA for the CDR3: TGTGCCAGCAGATTAAGCGGGGGCCATCAGCCCCAGCATTTT. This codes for CASRLSGGHQPQHF.

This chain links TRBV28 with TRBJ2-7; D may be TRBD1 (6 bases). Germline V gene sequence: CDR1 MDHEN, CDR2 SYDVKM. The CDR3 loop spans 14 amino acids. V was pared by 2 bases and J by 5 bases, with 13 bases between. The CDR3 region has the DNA TGTGCCAGCAGTTTACCCGGACAGTACAACGAGCAGTACTTC. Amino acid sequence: CASSLPGQYNEQYF.

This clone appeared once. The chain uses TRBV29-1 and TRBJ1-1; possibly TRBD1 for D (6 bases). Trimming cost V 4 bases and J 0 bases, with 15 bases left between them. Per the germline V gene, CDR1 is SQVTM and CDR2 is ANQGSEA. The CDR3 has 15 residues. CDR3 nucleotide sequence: TGCAGCGTTGGGGCGCAGGGGATCATGAACACTGAAGCTTTCTTT. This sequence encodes CSVGAQGIMNTEAFF.

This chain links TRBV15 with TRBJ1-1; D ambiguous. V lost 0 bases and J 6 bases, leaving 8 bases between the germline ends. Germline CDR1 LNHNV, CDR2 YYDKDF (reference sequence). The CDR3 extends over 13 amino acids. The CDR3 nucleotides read TGTGCCACCAGCAGAGATGGAGAGGCTGAAGCTTTCTTT. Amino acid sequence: CATSRDGEAEAFF.

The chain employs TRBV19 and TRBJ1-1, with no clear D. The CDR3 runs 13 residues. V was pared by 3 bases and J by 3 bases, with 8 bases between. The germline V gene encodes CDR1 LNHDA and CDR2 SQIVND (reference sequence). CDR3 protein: CASSIGPDTEAFF. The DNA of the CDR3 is TGTGCCAGTAGTATTGGGCCAGACACTGAAGCTTTCTTT.

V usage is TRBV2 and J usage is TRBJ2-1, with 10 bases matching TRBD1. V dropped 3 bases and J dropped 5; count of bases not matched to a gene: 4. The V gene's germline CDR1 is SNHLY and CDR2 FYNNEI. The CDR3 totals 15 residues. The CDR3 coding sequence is TGTGCCAGCAGTGACGACAGGGGGCCTGACAATGAGCAGTTCTTC. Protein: CASSDDRGPDNEQFF.

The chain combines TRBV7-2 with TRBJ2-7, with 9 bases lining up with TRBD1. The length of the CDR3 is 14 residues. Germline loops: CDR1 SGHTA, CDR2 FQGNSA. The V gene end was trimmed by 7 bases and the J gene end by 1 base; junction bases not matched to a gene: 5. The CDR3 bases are TGTGCCAGCATCCCGGGACAGGGTTCCTACGAGCAGTACTTC. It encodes CASIPGQGSYEQYF.

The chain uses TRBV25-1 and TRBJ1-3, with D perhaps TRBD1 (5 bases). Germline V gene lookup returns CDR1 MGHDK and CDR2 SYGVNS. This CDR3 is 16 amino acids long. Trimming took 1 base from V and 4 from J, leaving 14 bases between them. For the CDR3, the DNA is TGTGCCAGCAGTGAATCGGGCGCTGGGGCAGGAAACACCATATATTTT. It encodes CASSESGAGAGNTIYF.

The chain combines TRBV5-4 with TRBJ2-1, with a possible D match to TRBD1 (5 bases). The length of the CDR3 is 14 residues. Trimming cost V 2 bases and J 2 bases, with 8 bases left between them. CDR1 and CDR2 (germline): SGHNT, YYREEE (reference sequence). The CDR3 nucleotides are TGTGCCAGCAGCTTACCAGGGACCTACAATGAGCAGTTCTTC. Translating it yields CASSLPGTYNEQFF.

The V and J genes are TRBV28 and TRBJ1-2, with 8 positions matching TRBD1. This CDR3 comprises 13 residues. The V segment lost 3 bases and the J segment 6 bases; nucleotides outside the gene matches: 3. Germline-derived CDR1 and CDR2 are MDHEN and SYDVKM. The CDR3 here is CASSFGQGHGYTF. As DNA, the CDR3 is TGTGCCAGCAGTTTTGGACAGGGACATGGCTACACCTTC.

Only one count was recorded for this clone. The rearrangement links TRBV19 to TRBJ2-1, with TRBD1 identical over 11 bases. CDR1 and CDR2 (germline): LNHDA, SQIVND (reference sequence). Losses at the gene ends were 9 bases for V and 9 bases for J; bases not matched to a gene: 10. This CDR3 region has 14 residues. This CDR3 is CARSDRGRLGEQFF. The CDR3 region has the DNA TGTGCCAGATCGGACAGGGGGCGCCTCGGTGAGCAGTTCTTC. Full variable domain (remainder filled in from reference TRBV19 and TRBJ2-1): DGGITQSPKYLFRKEGQNVTLSCEQNLNHDAMYWYRQDPGQGLRLIYYSQIVNDFQKGDIAEGYSVSREKKESFPLTVTSAQKNPTAFYLCARSDRGRLGEQFFGPGTRLTVL.

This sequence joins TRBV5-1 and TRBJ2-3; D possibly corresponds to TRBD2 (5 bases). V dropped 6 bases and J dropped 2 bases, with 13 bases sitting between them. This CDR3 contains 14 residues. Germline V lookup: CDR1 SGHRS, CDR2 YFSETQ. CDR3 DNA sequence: TGCGCCAGCAAAGCCTTTAGCGCCACAGATACGCAGTATTTT. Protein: CASKAFSATDTQYF.

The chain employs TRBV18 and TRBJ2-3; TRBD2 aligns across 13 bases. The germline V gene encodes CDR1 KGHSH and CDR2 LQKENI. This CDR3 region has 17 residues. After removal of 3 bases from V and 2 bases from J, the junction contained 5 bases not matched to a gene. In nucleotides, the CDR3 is TGTGCCAGCTCACCTTTGGGACTAGCGGGGCTCACAGATACGCAGTATTTT. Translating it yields CASSPLGLAGLTDTQYF.

The CDR3 region is CASILGGRSSYEQYF. CDR3 in DNA: TGTGCCAGCATCCTGGGGGGGCGCAGCTCCTACGAGCAGTACTTC. V and J are TRBV6-5 and TRBJ2-7; weak D call: TRBD2 (7 bases). The CDR3 covers 15 residues. V dropped 7 bases and J dropped 0 bases, with 16 bases sitting between them. From germline, CDR1 is MNHEY and CDR2 SVGAGI.

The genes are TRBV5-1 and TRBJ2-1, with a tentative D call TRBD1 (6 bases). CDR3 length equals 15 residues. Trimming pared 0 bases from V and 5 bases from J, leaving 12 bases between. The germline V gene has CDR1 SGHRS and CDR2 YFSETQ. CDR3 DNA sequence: TGCGCCAGCAGCTTGGGGACAGTTATGGACAATGAGCAGTTCTTC. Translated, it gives CASSLGTVMDNEQFF.

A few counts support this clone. The chain's CDR3 is CASSQKPGLAAVSYNEQFF. The CDR3 region has the DNA TGCGCCAGCAGCCAGAAACCGGGACTAGCGGCCGTATCCTACAATGAGCAGTTCTTC. The V gene is TRBV4-1, the J gene TRBJ2-1, with 11 bases lining up with TRBD2. Per the germline V gene, CDR1 is MGHRA and CDR2 is YSYEKL. The CDR3 totals 19 residues. The V segment lost 3 bases and the J segment 1 base; nucleotides outside the gene matches: 11.

CDR3 sequence: CASSLPQGVGYTF. The CDR3 region has the DNA TGTGCCAGCAGCCTCCCGCAGGGGGTAGGCTACACCTTC. The rearrangement links TRBV6-2 or TRBV6-3 to TRBJ1-2, with TRBD1 matching over 7 bases. Trimming cost V 6 bases and J 8 bases; bases outside gene matches: 9. The germline gives CDR1 MNHEY, CDR2 SVGEGT. The CDR3 is 13 amino acids.